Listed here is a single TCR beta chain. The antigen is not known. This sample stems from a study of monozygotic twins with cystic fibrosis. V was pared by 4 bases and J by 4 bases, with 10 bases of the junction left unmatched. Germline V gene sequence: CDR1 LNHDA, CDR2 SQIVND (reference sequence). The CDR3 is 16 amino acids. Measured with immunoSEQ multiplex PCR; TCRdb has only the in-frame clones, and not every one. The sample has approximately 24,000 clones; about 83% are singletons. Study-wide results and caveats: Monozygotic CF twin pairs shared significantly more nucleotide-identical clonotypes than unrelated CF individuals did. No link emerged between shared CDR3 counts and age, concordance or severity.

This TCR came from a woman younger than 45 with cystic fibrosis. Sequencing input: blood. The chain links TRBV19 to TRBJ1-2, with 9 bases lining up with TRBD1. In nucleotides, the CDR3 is TGTGCCAGTAGTACCGGGACAGGGAAAGTCCTCTATGGCTACACCTTC. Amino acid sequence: CASSTGTGKVLYGYTF.